A single sample is the source of the 17 T cell receptor beta chains below, sequenced in a study of blood T cell repertoires in COVID-19. Clones were sequenced by immunoSEQ multiplex PCR, and TCRdb holds only the in-frame ones, with some missing. The table lists about 250,000 clones, approximately 80% of them singletons, with roughly 4.6% in the top ten. Sequences were obtained from peripheral blood. These receptors all come from an elderly woman with active or convalescent COVID-19.

This rearrangement joins TRBV19 to TRBJ2-1, with TRBD1 matching over 10 bases. With 7 bases clipped from V and 9 bases from J, the junction kept 15 bases outside the gene matches. The CDR3 contains 16 residues. Germline CDR1 and CDR2: LNHDA and SQIVND (reference sequence). The CDR3 DNA reads as TGTGCCAGTACCACACCTAGGGGACAGGGGATGGGTGAGCAGTTCTTC. This translates into CASTTPRGQGMGEQFF. Complete variable domain (other parts from reference TRBV19 and TRBJ2-1): DGGITQSPKYLFRKEGQNVTLSCEQNLNHDAMYWYRQDPGQGLRLIYYSQIVNDFQKGDIAEGYSVSREKKESFPLTVTSAQKNPTAFYLCASTTPRGQGMGEQFFGPGTRLTVL.

This chain uses TRBV24-1 with TRBJ1-1, with 7 bases identical to TRBD1. Germline CDR1 and CDR2: KGHDR and SFDVKD. Losses at the gene ends were 9 bases for V and 0 bases for J; bases not matched to a gene: 3. This CDR3 region has 13 residues. The CDR3: CATQGQLNTEAFF. CDR3 coding DNA: TGTGCCACCCAGGGACAGCTGAACACTGAAGCTTTCTTT.

The chain links TRBV2 to TRBJ1-3; 7 bases fit TRBD1. V was clipped by 4 bases and J by 0 bases; unmatched bases: 3. Germline V gene lookup returns CDR1 SNHLY and CDR2 FYNNEI. The CDR3 runs to 15 residues. CDR3 region: CASSAQGLSGNTIYF. CDR3 nucleotide sequence: TGTGCCAGCAGTGCACAGGGGCTCTCTGGAAACACCATATATTTT.

The chain recombines TRBV5-5 with TRBJ2-2, with TRBD2 as a possible D gene (7 bases). V lost 6 bases to trimming and J lost 7 bases, with 19 bases between them. Germline values: CDR1 SGHKS, CDR2 YYEKEE (reference sequence). This CDR3 contains 15 residues. The DNA for the CDR3 is TGTGCCAGCACCCGGGGGGCAGGGGAATACGGGGAGCTGTTTTTT. Residues: CASTRGAGEYGELFF.

V gene TRBV3-1 (or the pseudogene TRBV3-2) combines with J gene TRBJ2-5; 7 nucleotides match TRBD2. The junction had 12 bases not matched to a gene; V was cut back by 7 bases and J by 1 base. CDR3 length equals 16 residues. Germline CDR1 reads LGHDT; CDR2 reads YNNKEL (reference sequence). CDR3 DNA sequence: TGTGCCAGCACCTCAAACGGCGGGGGTACCCAAGAGACCCAGTACTTC. Translated, it gives CASTSNGGGTQETQYF.

V and J are TRBV5-1 and TRBJ2-7, with D possibly matching TRBD1 (6 bases). The V gene's germline CDR1 is SGHRS and CDR2 YFSETQ. This CDR3 has 13 amino acids. Trimming pared 2 bases from V and 4 bases from J, leaving 10 bases between. DNA of the CDR3: TGCGCCAGCAGCTTTGCAGGGGCATACGAGCAGTACTTC. This sequence encodes CASSFAGAYEQYF.

The rearrangement joins TRBV5-1 to TRBJ2-3; D is unresolved. CDR1 is SGHRS, CDR2 YFSETQ, per germline. Trimming removed 2 bases at V and 2 bases at J, with 9 bases between. This CDR3 has 14 residues. DNA for the CDR3: TGCGCCAGCAGCTTTCGAGAACCCACAGATACGCAGTATTTT. It specifies CASSFREPTDTQYF.

The V gene is TRBV7-2, the J gene TRBJ1-5, with a weak D call TRBD1 (5 bases). Per germline, CDR1 SGHTA and CDR2 FQGNSA. V was shortened by 1 base and J by 4 bases, with 11 bases between the two germline ends. The CDR3 sequence is 15 residues long. The CDR3 sequence is CASSLVGGENQPQHF. The CDR3 nucleotides read TGTGCCAGCAGCTTAGTCGGGGGGGAAAATCAGCCCCAGCATTTT.

Here the CDR3 DNA reads TGCAGCATATGGACAGCCGACGGGGAGACCCAGTACTTC. It yields the protein CSIWTADGETQYF. This chain links TRBV29-1 with TRBJ2-5; TRBD1 is a possible D gene (6 bases). This CDR3 has 13 residues. Germline CDR1 SQVTM, CDR2 ANQGSEA. Trimming took off 8 bases at V and 5 bases at J, with 18 bases between the two ends.

The CDR3 reads CASSLALAGLYEQYF. The CDR3 DNA reads TGTGCCAGCAGTTTAGCGCTAGCGGGGCTCTACGAGCAGTACTTC. The V gene is TRBV28, the J gene TRBJ2-7, with 9 bases fitting TRBD2. Germline V gene data show CDR1 as MDHEN and CDR2 as SYDVKM. The CDR3 covers 15 residues. V was clipped by 2 bases and J by 3 bases; unmatched bases: 5. The whole variable domain, remainder taken from reference TRBV28 and TRBJ2-7, is DVKVTQSSRYLVKRTGEKVFLECVQDMDHENMFWYRQDPGLGLRLIYFSYDVKMKEKGDIPEGYSVSREKKERFSLILESASTNQTSMYLCASSLALAGLYEQYFGPGTRLTVT.

The J gene is TRBJ1-6, the V gene TRBV9; TRBD1 matches at 7 bases. The trim removed 3 bases at V and 5 bases at J, leaving 2 bases unmatched. Germline CDR1 reads SGDLS; CDR2 reads YYNGEE. The CDR3 is made up of 14 amino acids. CDR3 sequence: CASSAGQHNSPLHF. Written as DNA, the CDR3 is TGTGCCAGCAGCGCGGGACAGCATAATTCACCCCTCCACTTT.

This clone appeared once. The gene calls are TRBV5-4 and TRBJ1-3; D gene unclear. The germline gives CDR1 SGHNT, CDR2 YYREEE (reference sequence). Trimming left V 0 bases short and J 0 bases short, with 7 bases between. This CDR3 has 15 residues. CDR3 in amino acids: CASSLGHHSGNTIYF. CDR3 sequence (DNA): TGTGCCAGCAGCTTGGGGCATCACTCTGGAAACACCATATATTTT.

The chain uses TRBV28 and TRBJ1-2, with TRBD1 matching 11 bases. Trimming took 8 bases from V and 8 from J; bases not matched to a gene: 7. The CDR3 is made up of 13 amino acids. Germline values: CDR1 MDHEN, CDR2 SYDVKM. CDR3: CASQGQGARGYTF. CDR3 sequence (DNA): TGTGCCAGCCAAGGACAGGGGGCGCGGGGCTACACCTTC.

The CDR3 region has the DNA TGTGCCAGCAGCCAAGATTCGTCCGGGACAGGGATGAACACCGGGGAGCTGTTTTTT. Its translation is CASSQDSSGTGMNTGELFF. The V and J genes are TRBV4-2 and TRBJ2-2; 9 bases are shared with TRBD1. The CDR3 has 19 amino acids. The ends lost 0 bases at V and 1 base at J; junction bases unmatched: 9. The germline V gene encodes CDR1 LGHNA and CDR2 YNFKEQ.

The V call is TRBV24-1, the J call TRBJ2-7; a weak D match, TRBD1 (7 bases). CDR1 KGHDR and CDR2 SFDVKD come from the germline V gene. V lost 4 bases to trimming and J lost 0 bases, with 15 bases between them. This CDR3 is built from 16 residues. The CDR3 coding sequence is TGTGCCACCAGTGACTCGGGGGCAGGGGGCTCCTACGAGCAGTACTTC. Protein product: CATSDSGAGGSYEQYF.

The table lists this clone with a few counts. The J gene is TRBJ1-2, the V gene TRBV5-1; TRBD1 aligns across 12 bases. Trimming at V came to 6 bases and at J to 6 bases, leaving 12 bases not matched to a gene. CDR1 is SGHRS and CDR2 is YFSETQ in the germline V gene. The CDR3 is 16 residues long. The CDR3 sequence is CASTPSPGQGADGYTF. DNA of the CDR3: TGCGCCAGCACCCCCTCTCCGGGACAGGGGGCAGATGGCTACACCTTC.

V usage is TRBV6-5 and J usage is TRBJ1-2, with a weak D call TRBD1 (6 bases). The CDR3 contains 15 residues. V was pared by 0 bases and J by 4 bases, with 12 bases between. In germline, CDR1 is MNHEY, CDR2 SVGAGI. CDR3 sequence (DNA): TGTGCCAGCAGTTACTCTAAAACAGGGATCTATGGCTACACCTTC. It yields the protein CASSYSKTGIYGYTF.